Following are 22 T cell receptor beta chains from one sample sequenced in a study of CD8+ T cells in alopecia areata. Treatment of the sample: oral pan-JAK inhibitor, 5-10 mg twice daily. Sequencing used cDNA as its template, made by extracting RNA and reverse transcribing it. The assay was immunoSEQ multiplex PCR, and TCRdb's table has in-frame clones only and misses some. The profile shows about 180,000 clones, roughly 50% of them singletons. The material was CD8+ T cells sorted from blood, obtained at week 24, from a patient treated with tofacitinib. These receptors originate from a human donor with alopecia areata.

The chain carries TRBV27 and TRBJ2-1; no firm D call. Germline V gives CDR1 MNHEY, CDR2 SMNVEV (reference sequence). The V and J ends lost 1 base and 4 bases respectively, with 5 bases between them. This CDR3 region has 13 residues. CDR3 protein: CASSLYPYNEQFF. The CDR3 bases are TGTGCCAGCAGTTTATACCCATACAATGAGCAGTTCTTC.

The V call is TRBV9, the J call TRBJ1-1; TRBD1 might be the D (5 bases). The CDR3 has 11 amino acids. CDR1 SGDLS and CDR2 YYNGEE come from the germline V gene. V was shortened by 4 bases and J by 5 bases, with 6 bases between the two germline ends. In DNA, the CDR3 is TGTGCCAGCAGCTCAGGGACTGAAGCTTTCTTT. It is translated as CASSSGTEAFF. Drawing the rest from reference TRBV9 and TRBJ1-1, the complete variable domain is DSGVTQTPKHLITATGQRVTLRCSPRSGDLSVYWYQQSLDQGLQFLIQYYNGEERAKGNILERFSAQQFPDLHSELNLSSLELGDSALYFCASSSGTEAFFGQGTRLTVV.

This clone was detected a few times. V and J are TRBV7-2 and TRBJ2-2, with 11 bases lining up with TRBD2. V was pared by 2 bases and J by 0 bases, with 2 bases of the junction left unmatched. This CDR3 region has 17 residues. Germline CDR1 reads SGHTA; CDR2 reads FQGNSA. The CDR3 region is CASSLLAGGANTGELFF. In nucleotides, the CDR3 is TGTGCCAGCAGCTTACTAGCGGGGGGTGCGAACACCGGGGAGCTGTTTTTT.

The gene calls are TRBV4-1 and TRBJ2-3; TRBD2 matches 9 bases. The CDR3 length is 15 residues. Germline V gene lookup returns CDR1 MGHRA and CDR2 YSYEKL. The ends lost 1 base at V and 4 bases at J; junction bases unmatched: 3. CDR3: CASSQGIAGADTQYF. The DNA of the CDR3 is TGCGCCAGCAGCCAAGGGATAGCGGGGGCAGATACGCAGTATTTT.

V is TRBV19 and J is TRBJ2-2, with TRBD1 as a possible D gene (6 bases). The germline V and J ends were trimmed by 7 bases and 7 bases, with 10 bases remaining between them. Germline assignment: CDR1 LNHDA and CDR2 SQIVND (reference sequence). The CDR3 is made up of 12 amino acids. The CDR3 coding sequence is TGTGCCAGTATTGGGGGCAGCGGGGAGCTGTTTTTT. Translating it yields CASIGGSGELFF.

This clone was counted only a few times. The rearrangement joins TRBV5-6 to TRBJ2-7; D is undetermined. This CDR3 region has 12 residues. With 2 bases removed from V and 10 bases from J, the gap between germline ends came to 13 bases. The germline gives CDR1 SGHDT, CDR2 YYEEEE. Written as DNA, the CDR3 is TGTGCCAGCAGCTTTTCGGACGGTGAACAGTACTTC. Translating gives CASSFSDGEQYF.

V and J are TRBV30 and TRBJ1-5; D is possibly TRBD1 (6 bases). V gave up 5 bases and J gave up 7 bases, with 24 bases separating them. The CDR3 spans 16 residues. Per the germline V gene, CDR1 is GTSNPN and CDR2 is SVGIG (reference sequence). In DNA, the CDR3 is TGTGCCTGGCACTCCCGACAGAGGGGGGGTCGGCAGCCCCAGCATTTT. It encodes CAWHSRQRGGRQPQHF.

For the CDR3, the DNA is TGTGCCACCAGCAGAGATAGGCTAAACTCTGGGGCCAACGTCCTGACTTTC. It specifies CATSRDRLNSGANVLTF. The rearrangement links TRBV15 to TRBJ2-6; D is unclear. The V gene lost 0 bases and the J gene lost 0 bases, with 9 bases spanning the gap. The CDR3 loop spans 17 amino acids. Germline CDR1 and CDR2: LNHNV and YYDKDF (reference sequence).

This chain links TRBV13 with TRBJ2-2; D ambiguous. V lost 5 bases, J lost 0 bases, and 13 bases lay in between. The CDR3 sequence is 16 residues long. CDR1 and CDR2 from the germline V gene are PRHDT and FYEKMQ (reference sequence). In DNA form, the CDR3 reads TGTGCCAGCAGCCGGGTGGGGAAAACGAACACCGGGGAGCTGTTTTTT. It codes for CASSRVGKTNTGELFF.

This clone was counted between two and nine times. This chain connects TRBV27 to TRBJ2-3; 9 bases align to TRBD2. V dropped 0 bases and J dropped 2; count of bases not matched to a gene: 6. Germline-derived CDR1 and CDR2 are MNHEY and SMNVEV (reference sequence). The CDR3 is made up of 17 amino acids. The CDR3 region has the DNA TGTGCCAGCAGTTTATCCTTAGCGGGGGCCCCCACAGATACGCAGTATTTT. Protein sequence: CASSLSLAGAPTDTQYF.

The CDR3 protein is CASSTGADEAFF. CDR3 bases: TGTGCCAGCAGCACGGGGGCAGATGAAGCTTTCTTT. This rearrangement joins TRBV7-9 to TRBJ1-1; a weak D match, TRBD1 (6 bases). The CDR3 sequence is 12 residues long. The germline V gene encodes CDR1 SEHNR and CDR2 FQNEAQ (reference sequence). Trimming left V 5 bases short and J 7 bases short, with 11 bases between.

The chain uses TRBV7-8 and TRBJ2-2; D unresolved. Trimming stripped 5 bases from V and 2 bases from J, with 12 bases between. Germline V gene data show CDR1 as SGHVS and CDR2 as FQNEAQ. This CDR3 is 15 amino acids long. The CDR3 DNA reads TGTGCCAGCAGCCACTCGTGGCCTAACACCGGGGAGCTGTTTTTT. This gives the protein CASSHSWPNTGELFF.

V and J are TRBV10-2 and TRBJ1-5; possible D gene TRBD1, 6 bases. V shed 7 bases and J shed 3 bases, with 10 bases lying between them. The length of the CDR3 is 13 residues. Germline V gives CDR1 WSHSY, CDR2 SAAADI. The CDR3 is CASMDRPNQPQHF. The CDR3 nucleotides are TGCGCCAGCATGGACAGACCCAATCAGCCCCAGCATTTT.

This chain connects TRBV14 to TRBJ2-3, with D perhaps TRBD2 (5 bases). The V gene's germline CDR1 is SGHDN and CDR2 FVKESK. The CDR3 spans 17 residues. Trimming shortened V by 4 bases and J by 6 bases, and 23 bases separated the two germline ends. For the CDR3, the DNA is TGTGCCAGCAGCCCGCCCCCGGGGAGAGAAAGTTTGGATACGCAGTATTTT. Amino acids: CASSPPPGRESLDTQYF.

This clone was picked up a small number of times. This chain connects TRBV14 to TRBJ2-2; D is ambiguous. Germline CDR1 SGHDN, CDR2 FVKESK. The CDR3 loop spans 15 amino acids. Deletions cut 0 bases from V and 5 bases from J, with 10 bases between. The DNA for the CDR3 is TGTGCCAGCAGCCAAGACGGGTATCGAACCGGGGAGCTGTTTTTT. This encodes CASSQDGYRTGELFF.

V is TRBV30 and J is TRBJ1-1; D is unresolved. The V gene's germline CDR1 is GTSNPN and CDR2 SVGIG (reference sequence). The CDR3 spans 13 residues. The germline V and J ends were trimmed by 0 bases and 2 bases, with 7 bases remaining between them. In DNA, the CDR3 is TGTGCCTGGAGTGTAGACCAAAACACTGAAGCTTTCTTT. Protein sequence: CAWSVDQNTEAFF.

The chain has TRBV7-2 and TRBJ2-3; D is unresolved. V gave up 3 bases and J gave up 3 bases, with 10 bases separating them. The CDR3 loop spans 14 amino acids. The germline V gene has CDR1 SGHTA and CDR2 FQGNSA. In nucleotides, the CDR3 is TGTGCCAGCAGCTTTCATTCGGCGACAGATACGCAGTATTTT. It codes for CASSFHSATDTQYF.

The table lists this clone with a few counts. This rearrangement joins TRBV18 to TRBJ1-4, with D maybe TRBD1 (5 bases). The V end was cut by 3 bases, the J end by 3 bases, with 8 bases between. The germline V gene encodes CDR1 KGHSH and CDR2 LQKENI. The CDR3 length is 14 residues. CDR3 protein: CASSPREANEKLFF. The CDR3 DNA is TGTGCCAGCTCACCCAGGGAAGCTAATGAAAAACTGTTTTTT.

Regarding this clone: The junction departs from the called germline gene at one end, perhaps through a read error. The chain joins TRBV6-6 to TRBJ2-5; 9 nucleotides line up with TRBD2. This CDR3 is 15 amino acids long. Germline assignment: CDR1 MNHNY and CDR2 SVGAGI (reference sequence). This chain's CDR3 is CASGYLAGAEETQYF. DNA for the CDR3: TGTGCCAGCGGTTACTTAGCGGGGGCTGAAGAGACCCAGTACTTC.

The J gene is TRBJ1-2, the V gene TRBV29-1; D gene uncertain. The V end lost 0 bases, the J end lost 6 bases, and 11 bases lay between the germline ends. This CDR3 has 13 residues. Germline V gene data show CDR1 as SQVTM and CDR2 as ANQGSEA. CDR3 protein: CSVEDRFLDGYTF. In nucleotides, the CDR3 is TGCAGCGTTGAAGACAGGTTTCTTGATGGCTACACCTTC.

The rearrangement links TRBV10-3 to TRBJ1-6, with no clear D. Germline V gene data show CDR1 as ENHRY and CDR2 as SYGVKD. V was trimmed by 2 bases and J by 9 bases, leaving 11 bases between them. The CDR3 sequence is 14 residues long. The CDR3 nucleotides read TGTGCCATCAGTGAGGGAGAATACGGTTCACCCCTCCACTTT. This codes for CAISEGEYGSPLHF.

The rearrangement joins TRBV7-2 to TRBJ2-1, with D unresolved. Germline CDR1 and CDR2: SGHTA and FQGNSA. Deletions cut 3 bases from V and 9 bases from J, with 6 bases between. CDR3 length equals 11 residues. The CDR3 loop reads CASSFIGEQFF. The CDR3 DNA reads as TGTGCCAGCAGCTTTATAGGTGAGCAGTTCTTC.